This paragraph covers one T cell receptor beta chain sequence. The germline gives CDR1 SGHTS, CDR2 YDEGEE. Trimming removed 4 bases at V and 4 bases at J, with 12 bases between. The CDR3 contains 14 residues. This sample was included in a study of T cell changes during pregnancy in multiple sclerosis. This table comes from immunoSEQ multiplex PCR, and its TCRdb copy is limited to in-frame clones, with some not included. This repertoire shows approximately 25,000 clones, 88% found once; its top ten account for 0.7% to 0.85%. The specimen comprised CD4+ T cells from peripheral blood mononuclear cells, sampled in the first trimester of pregnancy. This chain joins TRBV5-8 and TRBJ1-5; D perhaps matches TRBD1 (6 bases). The origin of this receptor is a female donor in good health, enrolled as a control in a pregnancy study. CDR3 nucleotide sequence: TGTGCCAGCAGCGTTAGACAGGAGAATCAGCCCCAGCATTTT. It specifies CASSVRQENQPQHF.